This TCR beta chain is drawn from a study of breast tumors, draining lymph nodes, adjacent tissues. In this sample, this clonotype turned up once. Its matching antigen is unknown. The CDR3 is 17 amino acids. CDR1 is SEHNR and CDR2 is FQNEAQ in the germline V gene (reference sequence). V lost 5 bases and J 11 bases, leaving 28 bases between the germline ends. General observations from the study: Compared with basal-like, luminal-like tumors shared significantly more repertoire with nontumor tissue. Compared with lymph nodes, tumors were less diverse; compared with nontumor tissue, more. Data fit most tumor T cells coming from lymph node, expanding in tumor.

TCRdb reprocessed the multiplex PCR reads via MiXCR and lists one record per CDR3 protein. There are under 110,000 distinct CDR3 sequences in the sample; about 31% occur only once, and approximately 5% lies in the top ten. Samples came from axillary lymph nodes draining the breast cancer. Sequencing was done on a sample of axillary lymph node tissue. The sequence derives from a female donor with breast cancer. Some clones in this sample may be carry-over from other donors' samples. This chain connects TRBV7-9 to TRBJ2-4; D is perhaps TRBD1 or TRBD2 (5 bases each). The CDR3 loop is CASSPGPSGHGKDLQYF. CDR3 nucleotide sequence: TGTGCCAGCAGCCCAGGCCCATCGGGGCACGGCAAAGACCTTCAGTACTTC.